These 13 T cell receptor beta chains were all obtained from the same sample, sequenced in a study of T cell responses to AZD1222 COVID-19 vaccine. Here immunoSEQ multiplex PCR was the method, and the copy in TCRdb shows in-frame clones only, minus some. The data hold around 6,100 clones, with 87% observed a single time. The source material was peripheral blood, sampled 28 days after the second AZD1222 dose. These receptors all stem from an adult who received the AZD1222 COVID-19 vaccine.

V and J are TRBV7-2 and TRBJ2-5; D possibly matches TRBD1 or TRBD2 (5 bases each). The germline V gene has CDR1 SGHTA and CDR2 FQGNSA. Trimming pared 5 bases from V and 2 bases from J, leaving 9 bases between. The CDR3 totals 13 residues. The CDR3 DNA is TGTGCCAGCAGCCGGGACGGACAAGAGACCCAGTACTTC. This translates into CASSRDGQETQYF.

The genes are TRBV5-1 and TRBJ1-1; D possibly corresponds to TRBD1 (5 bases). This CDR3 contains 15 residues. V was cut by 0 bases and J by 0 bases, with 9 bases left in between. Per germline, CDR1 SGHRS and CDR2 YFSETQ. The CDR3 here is CASSLVGAMNTEAFF. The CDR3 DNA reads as TGCGCCAGCAGCTTGGTCGGGGCTATGAACACTGAAGCTTTCTTT.

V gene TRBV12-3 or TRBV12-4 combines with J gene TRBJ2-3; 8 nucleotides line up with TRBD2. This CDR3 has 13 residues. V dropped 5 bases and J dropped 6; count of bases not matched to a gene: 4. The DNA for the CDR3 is TGTGCCAGCAGTCTCGGCGGGAGGGATACGCAGTATTTT. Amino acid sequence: CASSLGGRDTQYF.

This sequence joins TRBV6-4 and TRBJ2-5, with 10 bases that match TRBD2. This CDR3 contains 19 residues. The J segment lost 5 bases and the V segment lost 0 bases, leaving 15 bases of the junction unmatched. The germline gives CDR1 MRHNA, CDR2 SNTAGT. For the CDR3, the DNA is TGTGCCAGCAGTGACTCAGCCCCTTTAGCGGGAGGCCCTACGGAGACCCAGTACTTC. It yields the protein CASSDSAPLAGGPTETQYF.

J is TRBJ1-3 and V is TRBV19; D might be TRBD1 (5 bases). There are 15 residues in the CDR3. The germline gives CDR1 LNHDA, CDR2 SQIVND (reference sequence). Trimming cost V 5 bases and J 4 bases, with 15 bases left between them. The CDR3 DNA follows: TGTGCCAGTAGTCTCACTCGGGGGTTAGGAAACACCATATATTTT. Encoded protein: CASSLTRGLGNTIYF.

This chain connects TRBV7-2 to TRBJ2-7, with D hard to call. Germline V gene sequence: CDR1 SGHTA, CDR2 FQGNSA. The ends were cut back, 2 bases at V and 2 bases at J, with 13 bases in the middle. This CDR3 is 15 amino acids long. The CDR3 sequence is CASSLRAAATYEQYF. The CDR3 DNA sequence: TGTGCCAGCAGCTTAAGGGCAGCAGCAACCTACGAGCAGTACTTC.

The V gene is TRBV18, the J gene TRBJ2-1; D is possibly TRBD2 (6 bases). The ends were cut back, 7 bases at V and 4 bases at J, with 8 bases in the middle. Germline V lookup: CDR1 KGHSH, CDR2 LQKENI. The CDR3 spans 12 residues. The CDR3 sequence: CASYGGYNEQFF. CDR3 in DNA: TGTGCCAGCTACGGGGGATACAATGAGCAGTTCTTC.

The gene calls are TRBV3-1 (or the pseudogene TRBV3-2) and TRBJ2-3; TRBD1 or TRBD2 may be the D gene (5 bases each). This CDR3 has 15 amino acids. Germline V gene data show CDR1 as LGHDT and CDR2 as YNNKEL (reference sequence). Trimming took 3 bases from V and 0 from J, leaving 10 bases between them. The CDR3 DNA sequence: TGTGCCAGCAGCCAGGGACCTCTTAGCACAGATACGCAGTATTTT. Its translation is CASSQGPLSTDTQYF.

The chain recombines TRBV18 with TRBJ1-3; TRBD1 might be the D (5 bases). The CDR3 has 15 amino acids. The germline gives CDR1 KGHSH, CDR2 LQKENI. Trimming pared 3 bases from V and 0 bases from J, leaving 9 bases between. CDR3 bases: TGTGCCAGCTCACCGACAGCGGACTCTGGAAACACCATATATTTT. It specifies CASSPTADSGNTIYF.

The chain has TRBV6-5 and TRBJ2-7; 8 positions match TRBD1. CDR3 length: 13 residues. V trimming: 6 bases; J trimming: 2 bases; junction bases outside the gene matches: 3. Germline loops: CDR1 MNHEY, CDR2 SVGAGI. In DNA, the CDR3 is TGTGCCAGCAGACAGGGGGGCGCCTACGAGCAGTACGTC. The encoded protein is CASRQGGAYEQYV.

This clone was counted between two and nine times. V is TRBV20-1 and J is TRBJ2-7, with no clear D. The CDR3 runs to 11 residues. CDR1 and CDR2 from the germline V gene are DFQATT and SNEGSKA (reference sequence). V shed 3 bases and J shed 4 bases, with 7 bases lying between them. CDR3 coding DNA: TGCAGTGCTAGCTTGGCTTACGAGCAGTACTTC. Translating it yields CSASLAYEQYF.

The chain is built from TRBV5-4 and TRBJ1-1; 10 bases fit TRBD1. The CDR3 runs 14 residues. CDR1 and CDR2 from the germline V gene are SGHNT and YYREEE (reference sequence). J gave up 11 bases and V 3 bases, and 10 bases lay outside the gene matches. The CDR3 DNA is TGTGCCAGCAGCTCGTCCGGGACAGGGGTCGGGGCTTTCTTT. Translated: CASSSSGTGVGAFF.

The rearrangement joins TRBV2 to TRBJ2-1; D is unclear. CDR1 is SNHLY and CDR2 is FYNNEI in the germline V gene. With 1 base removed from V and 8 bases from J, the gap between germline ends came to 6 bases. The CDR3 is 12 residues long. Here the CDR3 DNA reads TGTGCCAGCAGTGAAGATTGGTATGAGCAGTTCTTC. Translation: CASSEDWYEQFF. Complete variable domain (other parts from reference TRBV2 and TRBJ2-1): EPEVTQTPSHQVTQMGQEVILRCVPISNHLYFYWYRQILGQKVEFLVSFYNNEISEKSEIFDDQFSVERPDGSNFTLKIRSTKLEDSAMYFCASSEDWYEQFFGPGTRLTVL.